This TCR beta chain derives from a study of T cell repertoires in cytomegalovirus infection (dated by TCRdb to between 2018 and 2021). About the full investigation: The peptide stimulations were aimed at well-studied HLA-B-restricted epitopes as well as recently identified HLA-C-restricted CMV epitopes, whose presentation resists viral immunomodulation. Donor HLA type was relevant to the analysis, because carriage of CMV infection together with the matching HLA type was indicated by public TCR beta signatures. The investigation overall reported the following: The ex vivo response was dominated by HLA-C-restricted CMV-specific TCR beta clonotypes, and the single most frequent clonotype in two of eight donors was supplied by these HLA-C-restricted clonotypes. In both this cohort and an independent cohort of a few hundred donors, the cumulative frequency of public TCR beta family members distinguished carriers of CMV infection plus the relevant HLA type.

The junction shows trimming of 1 base on V and 2 bases on J, plus 11 bases between the germline ends. CDR1 and CDR2 are read off the germline V gene (reference sequence) as MNHEY and SMNVEV. The CDR3 goes from the cysteine to the phenylalanine over 15 residues. Left in the record is the CDR3 DNA by itself, 45 bases read in frame from the first base. The meaning of the sample's treatment or condition label: in vitro stimulation with specific CMV peptide epitopes to enrich CMV-specific T cells. This clonotype was found a few times. Its antigen target is currently unknown. Base qualities are not provided; no much larger clone lies one nucleotide away. Sequencing used an Illumina HiSeq 1500. TCRdb reanalyzed the raw reads on its own, using fastp at Q25 for trimming and MiXCR for clone calling, and kept in-frame beta chains. Identical CDR3 proteins give one entry, which carries the most common genes and DNA. Counted in this sample were about 830,000 distinct CDR3 sequences; 32% of them appeared once. The ten largest clones add up to under 15% of the sample.

Sequenced material: cultured CD8+ T cells from PBMCs, taken from culture after CMV antigen stimulation. The chain uses TRBV27 and TRBJ1-1; no D gene can be assigned with confidence. This TCR derives from a human donor in good health (CMV status not recorded). Some clones in this sample may be carry-over from other donors' samples. The CDR3 is CASSLLKQTNTEAFF. The sequenced DNA: TGTGCCAGCAGTTTATTAAAACAGACTAACACTGAAGCTTTCTTT.